Below are 28 T cell receptor beta chains sequenced from a single sample in a study of somatic mutations in cytotoxic T cells in rheumatoid arthritis. Sequencing used immunoSEQ multiplex PCR; TCRdb keeps in-frame clones, though not all of them. The data contain 20,000 to 25,000 clones, about 82% of them singletons. Sequenced: CD8+ T cells sorted from blood. The receptors come from a woman between 45 and 65 years old in good health.

This sequence joins TRBV27 and TRBJ2-5; no definite D call. The CDR3 loop spans 13 amino acids. The germline V gene encodes CDR1 MNHEY and CDR2 SMNVEV (reference sequence). V shed 3 bases and J shed 3 bases, with 8 bases lying between them. The chain's CDR3 is CASSFLNEETQYF. DNA for the CDR3: TGTGCCAGCAGTTTCCTTAATGAAGAGACCCAGTACTTC.

V gene TRBV5-1 combines with J gene TRBJ2-5; TRBD2 matches at 11 bases. Germline V gives CDR1 SGHRS, CDR2 YFSETQ. V gave up 3 bases and J gave up 1 base; unmatched junction bases: 5. This CDR3 is built from 16 residues. CDR3 loop: CASSSGLAALQETQYF. The CDR3 DNA follows: TGCGCCAGCAGCTCGGGACTAGCGGCACTCCAAGAGACCCAGTACTTC. Full variable domain (missing parts from reference TRBV5-1 and TRBJ2-5): KAGVTQTPRYLIKTRGQQVTLSCSPISGHRSVSWYQQTPGQGLQFLFEYFSETQRNKGNFPGRFSGRQFSNSRSEMNVSTLELGDSALYLCASSSGLAALQETQYFGPGTRLLVL.

This chain joins TRBV5-8 and TRBJ1-4; D perhaps matches TRBD1 (5 bases). Trimming pared 0 bases from V and 2 bases from J, leaving 11 bases between. CDR1 is SGHTS, CDR2 YDEGEE, per germline. The CDR3 sequence is 16 residues long. This CDR3 is CASSLVQGWTNEKLFF. Here the CDR3 DNA reads TGTGCCAGCAGCTTGGTCCAGGGCTGGACTAATGAAAAACTGTTTTTT.

V usage is TRBV4-1 and J usage is TRBJ2-7; D might be TRBD2 (5 bases). CDR3 size: 17 residues. V dropped 0 bases and J dropped 0 bases, with 15 bases sitting between them. CDR1 and CDR2 from the germline V gene are MGHRA and YSYEKL. The CDR3 coding sequence is TGCGCCAGCAGCCAAGATCAGGCGGACTTGACCTCCTACGAGCAGTACTTC. Translated: CASSQDQADLTSYEQYF.

The chain has TRBV7-7 and TRBJ1-1; D unresolved. The germline gives CDR1 SSHAT, CDR2 FNYEAQ (reference sequence). V shed 5 bases and J shed 5 bases, with 18 bases lying between them. The CDR3 contains 15 residues. CDR3 in amino acids: CASSPPVGIATEAFF. The CDR3 coding sequence is TGTGCCAGCAGCCCGCCAGTAGGGATCGCTACTGAAGCTTTCTTT.

This clone showed up just a few times. J is TRBJ2-7 and V is TRBV29-1; D is possibly TRBD1 (6 bases). The CDR3 consists of 11 residues. The germline V gene has CDR1 SQVTM and CDR2 ANQGSEA. The V gene lost 6 bases and the J gene lost 7 bases, with 13 bases spanning the gap. The CDR3 nucleotides are TGCAGCGTCGTACAGGGCGGAGAGCAGTACGTC. Translation: CSVVQGGEQYV.

The V call is TRBV6-1, the J call TRBJ2-3, with a weak D call TRBD1 (7 bases). This CDR3 region has 13 residues. The germline gives CDR1 MNHNS, CDR2 SASEGT. V dropped 8 bases and J dropped 2 bases, with 11 bases sitting between them. The CDR3 loop reads CASAGTDTDTQYF. DNA of the CDR3: TGTGCCAGCGCGGGGACAGACACAGATACGCAGTATTTT.

This chain links TRBV14 with TRBJ1-3; D gene ambiguous. Between the trimmed V and J ends, which lost 0 bases and 3 bases, there was a span of 9 bases. Per germline, CDR1 SGHDN and CDR2 FVKESK. The CDR3 is made up of 15 amino acids. The CDR3 sequence is CASSQDRGRGNTIYF. The CDR3 region has the DNA TGTGCCAGCAGCCAAGACCGGGGTCGTGGAAACACCATATATTTT.

The rearrangement joins TRBV28 to TRBJ2-3; D is unclear. The V end was cut by 3 bases, the J end by 2 bases, with 9 bases between. Per the germline V gene, CDR1 is MDHEN and CDR2 is SYDVKM. CDR3 length: 14 residues. CDR3 coding DNA: TGTGCCAGCAGTTTTTTCCGAAACACAGATACGCAGTATTTT. As protein: CASSFFRNTDTQYF.

This chain uses TRBV4-2 with TRBJ1-4; TRBD1 might be the D (5 bases). CDR3 length equals 16 residues. Trimming stripped 0 bases from V and 4 bases from J, with 12 bases between. CDR1 LGHNA and CDR2 YNFKEQ come from the germline V gene. Written as DNA, the CDR3 is TGTGCCAGCAGCCAAGATAGGGGCTTAATTAATGAAAAACTGTTTTTT. Its protein is CASSQDRGLINEKLFF.

The chain combines TRBV28 with TRBJ1-5; D is unclear. Germline-derived CDR1 and CDR2 are MDHEN and SYDVKM. The CDR3 covers 16 residues. Trimming stripped 4 bases from V and 3 bases from J, with 16 bases between. CDR3 DNA sequence: TGTGCCAGCAGTTCCCCTAATTATAGCCTCAATCAGCCCCAGCATTTT. It codes for CASSSPNYSLNQPQHF.

This CDR3 reads CASSQELFSYGYTF. CDR3 sequence (DNA): TGCGCCAGCAGCCAAGAACTTTTTTCCTATGGCTACACCTTC. This chain connects TRBV4-1 to TRBJ1-2, with no clear D. The CDR3 extends over 14 amino acids. Germline V gene lookup returns CDR1 MGHRA and CDR2 YSYEKL. The ends were cut back, 0 bases at V and 4 bases at J, with 9 bases in the middle.

As concerns this clone: Compared with germline, one end of the junction differs, possibly owing to a read error. The chain combines TRBV28 with TRBJ1-6; TRBD1 agrees at 7 bases. Germline values: CDR1 MDHEN, CDR2 SYDVKM. There are 14 residues in the CDR3. CDR3: CASKGRGYSSPLHF. In DNA form, the CDR3 reads TGTGCCAGCAAGGGCAGGGGGTATAGTTCACCCCTCCACTTT.

The chain joins TRBV7-2 to TRBJ2-1, with D tentatively TRBD1 (6 bases). This CDR3 spans 17 amino acids. Germline V CDR1 and CDR2: SGHTA, FQGNSA. The V and J ends lost 2 bases and 8 bases respectively, with 22 bases between them. CDR3 region: CASSLPAPGTSIHEQFF. CDR3 nucleotides: TGTGCCAGCAGCTTACCCGCCCCCGGGACATCTATTCATGAGCAGTTCTTC.

The rearrangement links TRBV9 to TRBJ2-5, with 7 bases that match TRBD1. The germline V gene encodes CDR1 SGDLS and CDR2 YYNGEE. V lost 0 bases to trimming and J lost 5 bases; unmatched junction nucleotides: 4. The CDR3 consists of 14 residues. The CDR3 DNA reads as TGTGCCAGCAGCGTAGGAGGGGGCAGCGAGACCCAGTACTTC. Translating it yields CASSVGGGSETQYF.

The chain combines TRBV4-3 with TRBJ1-2; TRBD1 matches at 7 bases. With 0 bases clipped from V and 4 bases from J, the junction kept 5 bases outside the gene matches. The CDR3 loop spans 15 amino acids. Looked up from germline, CDR1 is LGHNA and CDR2 is YSLEER. CDR3: CASSQDVGTAYGYTF. The CDR3 nucleotides read TGCGCCAGCAGCCAAGACGTCGGGACAGCCTATGGCTACACCTTC.

This sequence joins TRBV28 and TRBJ2-2, with 11 bases fitting TRBD2. With 7 bases clipped from V and 3 bases from J, the junction kept 4 bases outside the gene matches. This CDR3 has 15 residues. CDR1 is MDHEN and CDR2 is SYDVKM in the germline V gene. CDR3 region: CASKTGLADTGELFF. The CDR3, as DNA: TGTGCCAGCAAAACGGGACTAGCGGACACCGGGGAGCTGTTTTTT.

The chain has TRBV6-6 and TRBJ1-5, with D uncertain. CDR1 is MNHNY and CDR2 is SVGAGI in the germline V gene (reference sequence). The CDR3 length is 13 residues. The V and J ends lost 7 bases and 6 bases respectively, with 13 bases between them. The CDR3 here is CASTNVVTQPQHF. The CDR3 coding sequence is TGTGCCAGCACCAACGTAGTAACTCAGCCCCAGCATTTT.

V is TRBV6-4 and J is TRBJ1-1, with 8 bases that match TRBD1. This CDR3 contains 13 residues. V was clipped by 6 bases and J by 4 bases; unmatched bases: 4. Germline CDR1 reads MRHNA; CDR2 reads SNTAGT. The CDR3 here is CASRQGGGTEAFF. The DNA of the CDR3 is TGTGCCAGCAGACAGGGGGGTGGCACTGAAGCTTTCTTT.

The genes are TRBV6-6 and TRBJ1-1; no firm D call. The germline gives CDR1 MNHNY, CDR2 SVGAGI (reference sequence). CDR3 length equals 15 residues. Trimming left V 5 bases short and J 3 bases short, with 16 bases between. The CDR3 bases are TGTGCCAGCAGTACCCCGAAACGGGGTGACACTGAAGCTTTCTTT. Translating gives CASSTPKRGDTEAFF.

The rearrangement joins TRBV4-1 to TRBJ2-7; D is unclear. The CDR3 covers 14 residues. V lost 0 bases to trimming and J lost 3 bases, with 9 bases between them. Germline loops: CDR1 MGHRA, CDR2 YSYEKL. CDR3: CASSQDPNFYEQYV. In DNA form, the CDR3 reads TGCGCCAGCAGCCAAGATCCAAATTTCTACGAGCAGTACGTC.

This clone has only a few counts. J is TRBJ1-1 and V is TRBV2; 7 bases are a match to TRBD1. Germline V gene sequence: CDR1 SNHLY, CDR2 FYNNEI. The CDR3 runs 13 residues. After removal of 8 bases from V and 0 bases from J, the junction contained 3 bases not matched to a gene. CDR3 nucleotide sequence: TGTGCCAGCCCGACAGGGATGAACACTGAAGCTTTCTTT. Translation: CASPTGMNTEAFF. Looking up the rest from reference TRBV2 and TRBJ1-1 gives the full variable domain: EPEVTQTPSHQVTQMGQEVILRCVPISNHLYFYWYRQILGQKVEFLVSFYNNEISEKSEIFDDQFSVERPDGSNFTLKIRSTKLEDSAMYFCASPTGMNTEAFFGQGTRLTVV.

The chain recombines TRBV13 with TRBJ1-5; D gene unclear. Germline CDR1 reads PRHDT; CDR2 reads FYEKMQ (reference sequence). The CDR3 is 12 amino acids. Trimming took off 0 bases at V and 3 bases at J, with 0 bases between the two ends. The CDR3 DNA reads as TGTGCCAGCAGCTTAGGCAATCAGCCCCAGCATTTT. It specifies CASSLGNQPQHF.

V and J are TRBV4-2 and TRBJ1-1; 8 bases are a match to TRBD1. J was trimmed by 8 bases and V by 6 bases; bases with no gene match: 14. The CDR3 runs 15 residues. Germline V gene lookup returns CDR1 LGHNA and CDR2 YNFKEQ. The CDR3 bases are TGTGCCAGCAGACCCGGGACAGGAGATTTGGTAGAAGCTTTCTTT. The encoded protein is CASRPGTGDLVEAFF.

The V and J genes are TRBV11-2 and TRBJ2-5; 10 bases fit TRBD2. Germline CDR1 reads SGHAT; CDR2 reads FQNNGV. Losses at the gene ends were 5 bases for V and 2 bases for J; bases not matched to a gene: 8. The CDR3 is 16 residues long. The CDR3 region is CASSPRTSGNQETQYF. The CDR3 bases are TGTGCCAGCAGCCCCCGGACTAGCGGCAATCAAGAGACCCAGTACTTC.

This clone has only a few counts. The chain couples TRBV5-1 to TRBJ2-2; 9 bases are shared with TRBD1. V lost 6 bases to trimming and J lost 5 bases; unmatched junction nucleotides: 5. Germline loops: CDR1 SGHRS, CDR2 YFSETQ. The CDR3 has 14 amino acids. The CDR3 region has the DNA TGCGCCAGCAAAACAGGGGGCGGGACCGGGGAGCTGTTTTTT. It specifies CASKTGGGTGELFF. Full variable domain (rest looked up from reference TRBV5-1 and TRBJ2-2): KAGVTQTPRYLIKTRGQQVTLSCSPISGHRSVSWYQQTPGQGLQFLFEYFSETQRNKGNFPGRFSGRQFSNSRSEMNVSTLELGDSALYLCASKTGGGTGELFFGEGSRLTVL.

This clone was counted once. The chain recombines TRBV9 with TRBJ2-5, with 7 bases lining up with TRBD1. Germline CDR1 SGDLS, CDR2 YYNGEE. The CDR3 extends over 15 amino acids. With V trimmed by 4 bases and J by 4 bases, 10 bases remained unmatched. The CDR3 sequence is CASSPWTGDRETQYF. The CDR3 coding sequence is TGTGCCAGCAGCCCATGGACAGGCGACAGAGAGACCCAGTACTTC.

The rearrangement links TRBV5-4 to TRBJ2-2, with D unresolved. CDR3 length equals 12 residues. Germline V gives CDR1 SGHNT, CDR2 YYREEE (reference sequence). The V end lost 2 bases, the J end lost 2 bases, and 1 base lay between the germline ends. CDR3: CASSLNTGELFF. CDR3 bases: TGTGCCAGCAGCTTAAACACCGGGGAGCTGTTTTTT.